The clone carrying this T cell receptor (beta chain) has at least ten counts. Trimming pared 2 bases from V and 4 bases from J, leaving 15 bases between. In germline, CDR1 is MGHRA, CDR2 YSYEKL. The CDR3 contains 15 residues. This entry comes from a study of neurological immune-mediated disorders. TCRdb recomputed calls from the 5' RACE reads with MiXCR, one row per CDR3 protein. The sample carries around 53,000 distinct CDR3 sequences, approximately 4.4% recorded once. Sequenced material: PBMCs. This sequence was found in a man aged 45-65 years with multiple sclerosis. The chain uses TRBV4-1 and TRBJ2-7; either TRBD1 or TRBD2 may fit D (5 bases each). The chain's CDR3 is CASSQTPGPQYEQYF. The CDR3 region has the DNA TGCGCCAGCAGCCAAACTCCGGGACCCCAGTACGAGCAGTACTTC.